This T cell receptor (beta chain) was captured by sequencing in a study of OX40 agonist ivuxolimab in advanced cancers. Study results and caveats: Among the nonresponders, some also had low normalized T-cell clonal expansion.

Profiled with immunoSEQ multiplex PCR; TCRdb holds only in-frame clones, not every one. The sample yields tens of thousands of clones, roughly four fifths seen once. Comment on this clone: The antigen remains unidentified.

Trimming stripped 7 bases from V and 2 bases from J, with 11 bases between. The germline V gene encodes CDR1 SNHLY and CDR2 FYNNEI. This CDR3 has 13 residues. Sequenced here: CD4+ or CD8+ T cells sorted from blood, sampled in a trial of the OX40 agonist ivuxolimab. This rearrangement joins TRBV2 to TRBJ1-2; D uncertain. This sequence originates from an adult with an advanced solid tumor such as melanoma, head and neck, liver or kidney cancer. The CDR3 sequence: CASTPLGNYGYTF. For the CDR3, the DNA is TGTGCCAGCACCCCTCTTGGGAACTATGGCTACACCTTC.